Following are 28 T cell receptor beta chains from one sample sequenced in a study of CD8 T cells in ankylosing spondylitis (dated by TCRdb to about 2017). Receptor amplification or capture employed 5' RACE. Instrument on record: Illumina HiSeq 2500. TCRdb passed the public sequencing reads through fastp at Q25 and MiXCR, retaining productive beta sequences. Records with the same CDR3 protein are collapsed into one entry carrying the most frequent genes and DNA. This sample comprises 250,000 to 300,000 distinct CDR3 sequences, around 19% of them detected only once. Of the sample, 7.8% falls within the top ten clones. The sample consisted of blood, either unsorted or a sorted T cell fraction (not recorded which). These receptors were collected from a male donor with ankylosing spondylitis or in good health (not recorded which).

The chain combines TRBV12-3 or TRBV12-4 with TRBJ1-1, with D possibly TRBD1 on 5 matching bases. The CDR3 contains 13 residues. Trimming shortened V by 0 bases and J by 10 bases, and 12 bases separated the two germline ends. In DNA form, the CDR3 reads TGTGCCAGCAGTTTAGCGAGGGGTATACGAGCTTTCTTT. Its protein product is CASSLARGIRAFF.

The gene calls are TRBV28 and TRBJ1-3; D gene unclear. Germline CDR1 and CDR2: MDHEN and SYDVKM. The CDR3 has 16 amino acids. Trimming removed 2 bases at V and 0 bases at J, with 11 bases between. Here the CDR3 DNA reads TGTGCCAGCAGTTTACCCTCGTCGACCTCTGGAAACACCATATATTTT. Translating it yields CASSLPSSTSGNTIYF. The full variable domain, rest sourced from reference TRBV28 and TRBJ1-3, is DVKVTQSSRYLVKRTGEKVFLECVQDMDHENMFWYRQDPGLGLRLIYFSYDVKMKEKGDIPEGYSVSREKKERFSLILESASTNQTSMYLCASSLPSSTSGNTIYFGEGSWLTVV.

This clonotype was picked up a small number of times. This rearrangement joins TRBV6-1 to TRBJ2-3, with D perhaps matching TRBD1 (6 bases). Per the germline V gene, CDR1 is MNHNS and CDR2 is SASEGT. The CDR3 runs 17 residues. V lost 4 bases and J 5 bases, leaving 22 bases between the germline ends. CDR3 nucleotide sequence: TGTGCCAGCAGTGGCTTAGGGACAACCGGCGGCAGAGATACGCAGTATTTT. It codes for CASSGLGTTGGRDTQYF.

The rearrangement joins TRBV7-9 to TRBJ2-5; 9 bases agree with TRBD1. The CDR3 has 12 amino acids. CDR1 is SEHNR, CDR2 FQNEAQ, per germline (reference sequence). The V gene end was trimmed by 7 bases and the J gene end by 4 bases; junction bases not matched to a gene: 1. CDR3: CASTTGGETQYF. CDR3 DNA: TGTGCCAGCACGACAGGGGGAGAGACCCAGTACTTC. The full variable domain, its missing parts supplied by reference TRBV7-9 and TRBJ2-5, is DTGVSQNPRHKITKRGQNVTFRCDPISEHNRLYWYRQTLGQGPEFLTYFQNEAQLEKSRLLSDRFSAERPKGSFSTLEIQRTEQGDSAMYLCASTTGGETQYFGPGTRLLVL.

A note on this clonotype: A read error is possible here, since a much larger clone lies one base away. V usage is TRBV29-1 and J usage is TRBJ1-2; possibly TRBD1 for D (6 bases). The CDR3 extends over 13 amino acids. Looked up from germline, CDR1 is SQVTM and CDR2 is ANQGSEA. The CDR3 sequence is CSVRDTEKYGYIF. CDR3 bases: TGCAGCGTGCGGGACACCGAAAAGTATGGCTACATCTTC.

The gene calls are TRBV12-3 or TRBV12-4 and TRBJ1-4; no firm D call. Trimming shortened V by 3 bases and J by 6 bases, and 8 bases separated the two germline ends. The CDR3 is 13 residues long. For the CDR3, the DNA is TGTGCCAGCAGTTTCCGCCTAGATGAAAAACTGTTTTTT. Its translation is CASSFRLDEKLFF.

The J gene is TRBJ1-1, the V gene TRBV5-1; 9 nucleotides agree with TRBD1. J lost 0 bases, V lost 8 bases, and 5 bases had no gene match. There are 14 residues in the CDR3. CDR1 is SGHRS, CDR2 YFSETQ, per germline. The CDR3 protein is CASGQGRMNTEAFF. CDR3 DNA: TGCGCCAGTGGACAGGGGAGGATGAACACTGAAGCTTTCTTT.

This clonotype was observed a few times. The gene calls are TRBV20-1 and TRBJ2-2; D unresolved. The CDR3 is made up of 15 amino acids. Trimming removed 1 base from V and 1 base from J, with 10 bases in between. The germline gives CDR1 DFQATT, CDR2 SNEGSKA (reference sequence). In DNA form, the CDR3 reads TGCAGTGCTAGAGTCCCCTTAGGGAACACCGGGGAGCTGTTTTTT. This sequence encodes CSARVPLGNTGELFF.

The rearrangement uses TRBV6-2 or TRBV6-3 and TRBJ2-7, with TRBD2 as a possible D gene (5 bases). There are 14 residues in the CDR3. V was shortened by 5 bases and J by 3 bases, with 14 bases between the two germline ends. Germline CDR1 is MNHEY and CDR2 is SVGEGT. The CDR3 protein is CASSVVGGFYEQYV. In DNA, the CDR3 is TGTGCCAGCAGTGTGGTCGGCGGGTTCTACGAGCAGTACGTC.

This clonotype was recorded a few times. V gene TRBV20-1 combines with J gene TRBJ2-1; D unclear. The germline V gene has CDR1 DFQATT and CDR2 SNEGSKA (reference sequence). The CDR3 runs 16 residues. Deletions cut 6 bases from V and 0 bases from J, with 18 bases between. The CDR3 DNA reads TGCAGTGCCGTAGACCAGCGAGGTAGCTCCTACAATGAGCAGTTCTTC. Residues: CSAVDQRGSSYNEQFF.

The chain is built from TRBV29-1 and TRBJ2-2; D unresolved. The CDR3 consists of 12 residues. The V end was cut by 3 bases, the J end by 4 bases, with 6 bases between. Germline loops: CDR1 SQVTM, CDR2 ANQGSEA. The CDR3 sequence is CSVDRPTGELFF. The CDR3 DNA reads TGCAGCGTTGACAGGCCCACCGGGGAGCTGTTTTTT.

This clonotype has just a few counts. The chain uses TRBV20-1 and TRBJ2-5; 11 bases line up with TRBD2. Trimming cost V 6 bases and J 1 base; bases outside gene matches: 10. The CDR3 spans 16 residues. Germline CDR1 DFQATT, CDR2 SNEGSKA (reference sequence). Here the CDR3 reads CSASGLAGGLQETQYF. The CDR3 coding sequence is TGCAGTGCCAGTGGGCTAGCGGGGGGTCTCCAAGAGACCCAGTACTTC.

This clonotype was counted a few times. This rearrangement joins TRBV5-6 to TRBJ2-6; no clear D. Trimming pared 2 bases from V and 2 bases from J, leaving 8 bases between. There are 15 residues in the CDR3. Germline CDR1 reads SGHDT; CDR2 reads YYEEEE. CDR3 coding DNA: TGTGCCAGCAGCTTTGGTGGGGCTGGGGCCAACGTCCTGACTTTC. This translates into CASSFGGAGANVLTF.

The rearrangement joins TRBV2 to TRBJ2-7, with D perhaps TRBD1 (6 bases). V was shortened by 6 bases and J by 3 bases, with 9 bases between the two germline ends. The CDR3 spans 12 residues. The germline CDR1 and CDR2 sequences are SNHLY and FYNNEI. CDR3 region: CASRDSDYEQYV. The CDR3 nucleotides read TGTGCCAGCAGGGACAGCGACTACGAGCAGTACGTC.

This clonotype came up many times. The gene calls are TRBV5-1 and TRBJ2-2; D uncertain. V shed 7 bases and J shed 4 bases, with 14 bases lying between them. CDR1 is SGHRS and CDR2 is YFSETQ in the germline V gene. This CDR3 has 14 residues. This chain's CDR3 is CASAIDGSTGELFF. CDR3 in DNA: TGCGCCAGCGCAATTGATGGGTCCACCGGGGAGCTGTTTTTT.

The V call is TRBV28, the J call TRBJ2-1, with 7 bases lining up with TRBD1. CDR3 length: 14 residues. V trimming: 7 bases; J trimming: 3 bases; junction bases outside the gene matches: 6. In germline, CDR1 is MDHEN, CDR2 SYDVKM. For the CDR3, the DNA is TGTGCCAGCACCCTGACAGGGATCTACAATGAGCAGTTCTTC. It translates to CASTLTGIYNEQFF.

At least ten counts were recorded for this clonotype. The V gene is TRBV20-1, the J gene TRBJ2-7, with 10 bases fitting TRBD2. V shed 6 bases and J 5 bases; nucleotides not matched to a gene: 10. Germline values: CDR1 DFQATT, CDR2 SNEGSKA (reference sequence). The CDR3 is made up of 14 amino acids. The CDR3 DNA is TGCAGTGCCCCTCCTAGCGGGAGTGTTCACGAGCAGTACGTC. Translating it yields CSAPPSGSVHEQYV.

This sequence joins TRBV11-2 and TRBJ2-1, with 7 bases fitting TRBD2. Trimming took 3 bases from V and 7 from J; bases not matched to a gene: 9. Germline CDR1 and CDR2: SGHAT and FQNNGV. This CDR3 spans 15 amino acids. The CDR3 here is CASSLGTMSGNEQFF. DNA of the CDR3: TGTGCCAGCAGCTTGGGGACTATGAGTGGGAATGAGCAGTTCTTC.

The genes are TRBV11-2 and TRBJ1-1, with 7 bases fitting TRBD1. Germline V gives CDR1 SGHAT, CDR2 FQNNGV. The CDR3 is made up of 15 amino acids. J gave up 0 bases and V 5 bases, and 6 bases lay outside the gene matches. The CDR3 sequence is CASSLGQSLNTEAFF. The CDR3 DNA follows: TGTGCCAGCAGCCTGGGACAGAGCCTGAACACTGAAGCTTTCTTT.

This chain links TRBV15 with TRBJ2-7; D not resolved. Germline CDR1 LNHNV, CDR2 YYDKDF (reference sequence). There are 13 residues in the CDR3. Trimming cost V 0 bases and J 4 bases, with 7 bases left between them. The CDR3 sequence is CATSRDIGYEQYV. The DNA of the CDR3 is TGTGCCACCAGCAGAGATATTGGGTACGAGCAGTACGTC.

This clonotype was detected many times. This chain connects TRBV5-5 to TRBJ2-1, with 8 bases identical to TRBD2. Germline CDR1 reads SGHKS; CDR2 reads YYEKEE (reference sequence). The junction had 11 bases not matched to a gene; V was cut back by 3 bases and J by 9 bases. CDR3 length: 15 residues. The CDR3 here is CASSSLAGPVGEQFF. As DNA, the CDR3 is TGTGCCAGCAGCTCTTTAGCGGGGCCTGTCGGTGAGCAGTTCTTC. The full variable domain, rest sourced from reference TRBV5-5 and TRBJ2-1, is DAGVTQSPTHLIKTRGQQVTLRCSPISGHKSVSWYQQVLGQGPQFIFQYYEKEERGRGNFPDRFSARQFPNYSSELNVNALLLGDSALYLCASSSLAGPVGEQFFGPGTRLTVL.

In its sample, this clonotype was seen a few times. The V and J genes are TRBV29-1 and TRBJ1-4, with no clear D. Per the germline V gene, CDR1 is SQVTM and CDR2 is ANQGSEA. Between the trimmed V and J ends, which lost 4 bases and 8 bases, there was a span of 8 bases. The CDR3 contains 11 residues. The CDR3 protein is CSVGIREKLFF. In DNA form, the CDR3 reads TGCAGCGTTGGGATACGGGAAAAACTGTTTTTT.

This chain joins TRBV9 and TRBJ2-1; possibly TRBD2 for D (5 bases). Per the germline V gene, CDR1 is SGDLS and CDR2 is YYNGEE. There are 14 residues in the CDR3. V lost 0 bases and J 8 bases, leaving 12 bases between the germline ends. CDR3 loop: CASSVDLDFDEQFF. DNA for the CDR3: TGTGCCAGCAGCGTAGACCTGGACTTTGATGAGCAGTTCTTC. Drawing the rest from reference TRBV9 and TRBJ2-1, the complete variable domain is DSGVTQTPKHLITATGQRVTLRCSPRSGDLSVYWYQQSLDQGLQFLIQYYNGEERAKGNILERFSAQQFPDLHSELNLSSLELGDSALYFCASSVDLDFDEQFFGPGTRLTVL.

Here the CDR3 reads CASSLSIGGDSYGYTF. For the CDR3, the DNA is TGTGCCAGCAGCTTATCCATCGGAGGGGATTCCTATGGCTACACCTTC. The V call is TRBV7-6, the J call TRBJ1-2; a weak D match, TRBD1 (5 bases). Trimming shortened V by 2 bases and J by 4 bases, and 17 bases separated the two germline ends. CDR1 and CDR2 (germline): SGHVS, FNYEAQ. The CDR3 length is 16 residues.

The gene calls are TRBV7-6 and TRBJ1-4; D gene ambiguous. V lost 5 bases and J 8 bases, leaving 15 bases between the germline ends. Germline CDR1 SGHVS, CDR2 FNYEAQ. This CDR3 has 14 residues. The CDR3 loop reads CASSPAGGREKLFF. CDR3 coding DNA: TGTGCCAGCAGCCCGGCGGGAGGGAGAGAAAAACTGTTTTTT.

The rearrangement links TRBV3-1 to TRBJ2-3; D perhaps matches TRBD2 (6 bases). Per the germline V gene, CDR1 is LGHDT and CDR2 is YNNKEL (reference sequence). The CDR3 has 15 amino acids. Trimming left V 2 bases short and J 3 bases short, with 12 bases between. The CDR3 sequence: CASSQRGGGTDTQYF. CDR3 DNA: TGTGCCAGCAGCCAACGAGGAGGAGGGACAGATACGCAGTATTTT.

The table lists this clonotype with a few counts. The chain uses TRBV12-3 or TRBV12-4 and TRBJ1-4; 7 bases agree with TRBD1. The CDR3 extends over 14 amino acids. The V gene end was trimmed by 6 bases and the J gene end by 4 bases; junction bases not matched to a gene: 5. CDR3 residues: CASRRQGYNEKLFF. CDR3 sequence (DNA): TGTGCCAGCAGACGACAGGGCTATAATGAAAAACTGTTTTTT.

V gene TRBV12-3 or TRBV12-4 combines with J gene TRBJ1-1; 9 bases fit TRBD1. With V trimmed by 4 bases and J by 5 bases, 11 bases remained unmatched. The CDR3 length is 16 residues. CDR3 loop: CASSSHPTGGSTEAFF. In nucleotides, the CDR3 is TGTGCCAGCAGTTCCCACCCGACAGGGGGGAGTACTGAAGCTTTCTTT.